This passage covers 14 T cell receptor beta chains from one sample sequenced in a study of blood T cell repertoires in COVID-19. Some clones are missing from TCRdb's copy, which holds only in-frame ones; the method was immunoSEQ multiplex PCR. The data contain fewer than 120,000 clones, 72% of them singletons. What was sequenced was peripheral blood. These receptors were collected from a woman aged 60-75 years with acute or convalescent COVID-19.

The V and J genes are TRBV27 and TRBJ2-7, with 8 bases lining up with TRBD1. Germline V gene sequence: CDR1 MNHEY, CDR2 SMNVEV (reference sequence). V shed 5 bases and J 2 bases; nucleotides not matched to a gene: 5. The CDR3 consists of 14 residues. The CDR3 DNA sequence: TGTGCCAGCAGTCTACACAGGGGGACCTACGAGCAGTACTTC. It encodes CASSLHRGTYEQYF.

This clone was counted a single time. V gene TRBV24-1 combines with J gene TRBJ2-3; perhaps TRBD2 as D (6 bases). The CDR3 has 14 amino acids. With 9 bases removed from V and 5 bases from J, the gap between germline ends came to 17 bases. The germline V gene encodes CDR1 KGHDR and CDR2 SFDVKD. CDR3 in DNA: TGTGCCACCTCGACGGGGGTTACAGGAGATACGCAGTATTTT. Its translation is CATSTGVTGDTQYF.

This clone was observed many times. J is TRBJ1-5 and V is TRBV28; D remains unclear. CDR3 length equals 13 residues. Germline V CDR1 and CDR2: MDHEN, SYDVKM. V was trimmed by 3 bases and J by 5 bases, leaving 8 bases between them. CDR3 loop: CASSFGGYQPQHF. The DNA for the CDR3 is TGTGCCAGCAGTTTTGGCGGTTATCAGCCCCAGCATTTT.

This clone was picked up one time. The chain uses TRBV14 and TRBJ1-1; possibly TRBD1 for D (5 bases). Germline CDR1 is SGHDN and CDR2 is FVKESK. The CDR3 runs to 13 residues. V shed 5 bases and J shed 1 base, with 8 bases lying between them. The CDR3 protein is CASSIQGNTEAFF. The CDR3 region has the DNA TGTGCCAGCAGCATCCAGGGGAACACTGAAGCTTTCTTT.

J is TRBJ1-5 and V is TRBV4-3; 9 bases agree with TRBD1. The germline gives CDR1 LGHNA, CDR2 YSLEER. After removal of 1 base from V and 6 bases from J, the junction contained 4 bases not matched to a gene. The CDR3 is made up of 15 amino acids. CDR3 nucleotides: TGCGCCAGCAGCCAAGGAACAGGGGGCGGTCAGCCCCAGCATTTT. Its protein is CASSQGTGGGQPQHF.

DNA of the CDR3: TGTGCCAGCAGCTTAGGAATAGTCGCGGAGCAGTTCTTC. Translating gives CASSLGIVAEQFF. The J gene is TRBJ2-1, the V gene TRBV7-8; D gene uncertain. Trimming left V 1 base short and J 10 bases short, with 11 bases between. The CDR3 has 13 amino acids. The V gene's germline CDR1 is SGHVS and CDR2 FQNEAQ.

This chain links TRBV5-4 with TRBJ2-6, with 8 bases identical to TRBD1. This CDR3 is built from 18 residues. V gave up 2 bases and J gave up 3 bases; unmatched junction bases: 10. Germline V lookup: CDR1 SGHNT, CDR2 YYREEE (reference sequence). CDR3 residues: CASSFGGQGIGGANVLTF. The DNA for the CDR3 is TGTGCCAGCAGCTTTGGTGGACAGGGAATAGGTGGGGCCAACGTCCTGACTTTC.

The chain has TRBV19 and TRBJ2-6; D gene unclear. The CDR3 is 13 residues long. CDR1 and CDR2 (germline): LNHDA, SQIVND (reference sequence). V was cut by 8 bases and J by 5 bases, with 10 bases left in between. CDR3 sequence reads: CASEPVRANVLTF. CDR3 nucleotides: TGTGCCAGTGAGCCCGTCAGGGCCAACGTCCTGACTTTC.

The CDR3 here is CASSAAGATNEKLFF. In nucleotides, the CDR3 is TGTGCCAGTAGTGCCGCAGGGGCAACTAATGAAAAACTGTTTTTT. The chain combines TRBV19 with TRBJ1-4; D might be TRBD1 (6 bases). CDR1 and CDR2 from the germline V gene are LNHDA and SQIVND (reference sequence). The CDR3 sequence is 15 residues long. V was shortened by 5 bases and J by 0 bases, with 10 bases between the two germline ends.

This chain joins TRBV18 and TRBJ1-3, with TRBD1 matching over 9 bases. This CDR3 spans 13 amino acids. The germline gives CDR1 KGHSH, CDR2 LQKENI. The J segment lost 3 bases and the V segment lost 10 bases, leaving 4 bases of the junction unmatched. In nucleotides, the CDR3 is TGTGCCACCGGACAGGGGAATGGAAACACCATATATTTT. Translating it yields CATGQGNGNTIYF.

This chain connects TRBV27 to TRBJ1-6; TRBD1 is a possible D gene (6 bases). The germline gives CDR1 MNHEY, CDR2 SMNVEV (reference sequence). CDR3 size: 16 residues. V was cut by 5 bases and J by 11 bases, with 22 bases left in between. DNA of the CDR3: TGTGCCAGCAGTACCCACACCGGGACAAGAACTACACCCCTCCACTTT. The encoded protein is CASSTHTGTRTTPLHF.

In its sample, this clone was seen a few times. This chain connects TRBV19 to TRBJ2-2; 10 nucleotides agree with TRBD1. V shed 6 bases, J shed 5 bases, and the junction held 6 bases outside the gene matches. Germline V CDR1 and CDR2: LNHDA, SQIVND (reference sequence). CDR3 length: 15 amino acids. The CDR3 loop is CASSRQGAGTGELFF. The CDR3 DNA sequence: TGTGCCAGTAGCAGACAGGGGGCGGGAACCGGGGAGCTGTTTTTT.

CDR3: CASSLAGTSGVPNEQFF. The CDR3 coding sequence is TGCGCCAGCAGCTTGGCCGGGACTAGCGGGGTACCCAATGAGCAGTTCTTC. The chain combines TRBV5-1 with TRBJ2-1, with 13 bases aligning to TRBD2. The CDR3 covers 17 residues. Germline V gene sequence: CDR1 SGHRS, CDR2 YFSETQ. V gave up 0 bases and J gave up 6 bases; unmatched junction bases: 6. Using reference TRBV5-1 and TRBJ2-1 for the parts outside the CDR3, the full variable domain is KAGVTQTPRYLIKTRGQQVTLSCSPISGHRSVSWYQQTPGQGLQFLFEYFSETQRNKGNFPGRFSGRQFSNSRSEMNVSTLELGDSALYLCASSLAGTSGVPNEQFFGPGTRLTVL.

The J gene is TRBJ1-2, the V gene TRBV6-5; tentatively, D is TRBD1 (5 bases). Per germline, CDR1 MNHEY and CDR2 SVGAGI. V dropped 0 bases and J dropped 6 bases, with 11 bases sitting between them. The CDR3 runs 14 residues. Here the CDR3 DNA reads TGTGCCAGCAGTTACTCACGGGGGTTCGATGGCTACACCTTC. It specifies CASSYSRGFDGYTF.